One T cell receptor (beta chain) is described in this entry. This specimen comes from a study of CD4+ T cells in melanoma. Germline CDR1 SGHAT, CDR2 FQNNGV. The V and J ends lost 3 bases and 7 bases, in that order; junction bases with no gene match: 6. The CDR3 totals 15 residues. Using immunoSEQ multiplex PCR, the repertoire was profiled, and TCRdb retains in-frame clones only, with some absent. The sample consists of 10,000 to 14,000 clones, 65% to 75% of them appearing once. This sequence joins TRBV11-2 and TRBJ2-1, with 10 bases aligning to TRBD1. The TCR was taken from a human donor with melanoma. Sequencing input: cells from a culture (not recorded whether cultured in vitro). The CDR3 loop reads CASSFRQGASNEQFF. The CDR3, as DNA: TGTGCCAGCAGCTTCCGACAGGGGGCTAGTAATGAGCAGTTCTTC. Filled out from reference TRBV11-2 and TRBJ2-1, the complete variable domain reads EAGVAQSPRYKIIEKRQSVAFWCNPISGHATLYWYQQILGQGPKLLIQFQNNGVVDDSQLPKDRFSAERLKGVDSTLKIQPAKLEDSAVYLCASSFRQGASNEQFFGPGTRLTVL.